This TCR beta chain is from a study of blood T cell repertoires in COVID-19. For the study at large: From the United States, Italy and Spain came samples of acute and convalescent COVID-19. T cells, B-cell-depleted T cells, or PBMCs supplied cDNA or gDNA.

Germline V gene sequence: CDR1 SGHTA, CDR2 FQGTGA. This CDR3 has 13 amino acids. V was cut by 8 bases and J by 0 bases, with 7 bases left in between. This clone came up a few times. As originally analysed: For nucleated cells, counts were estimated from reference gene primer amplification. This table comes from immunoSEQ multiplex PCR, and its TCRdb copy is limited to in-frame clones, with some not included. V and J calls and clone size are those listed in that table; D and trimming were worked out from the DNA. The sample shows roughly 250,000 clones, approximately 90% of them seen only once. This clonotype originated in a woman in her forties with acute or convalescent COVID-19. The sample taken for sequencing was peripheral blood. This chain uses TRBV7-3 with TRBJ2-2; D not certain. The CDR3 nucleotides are TGTGCCAGCGCTCTACCGAACACCGGGGAGCTGTTTTTT. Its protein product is CASALPNTGELFF.